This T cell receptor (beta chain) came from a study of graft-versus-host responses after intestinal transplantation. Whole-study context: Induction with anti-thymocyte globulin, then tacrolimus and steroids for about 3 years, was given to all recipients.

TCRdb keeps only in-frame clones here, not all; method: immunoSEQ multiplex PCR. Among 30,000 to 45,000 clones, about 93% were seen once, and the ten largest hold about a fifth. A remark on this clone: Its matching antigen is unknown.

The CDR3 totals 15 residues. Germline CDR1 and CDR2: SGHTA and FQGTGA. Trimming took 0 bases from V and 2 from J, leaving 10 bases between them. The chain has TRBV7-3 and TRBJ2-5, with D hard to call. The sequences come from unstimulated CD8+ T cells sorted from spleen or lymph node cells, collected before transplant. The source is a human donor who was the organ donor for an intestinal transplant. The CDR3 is CASSLTVGKQETQYF. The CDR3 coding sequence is TGTGCCAGCAGCTTAACTGTCGGAAAACAAGAGACCCAGTACTTC.